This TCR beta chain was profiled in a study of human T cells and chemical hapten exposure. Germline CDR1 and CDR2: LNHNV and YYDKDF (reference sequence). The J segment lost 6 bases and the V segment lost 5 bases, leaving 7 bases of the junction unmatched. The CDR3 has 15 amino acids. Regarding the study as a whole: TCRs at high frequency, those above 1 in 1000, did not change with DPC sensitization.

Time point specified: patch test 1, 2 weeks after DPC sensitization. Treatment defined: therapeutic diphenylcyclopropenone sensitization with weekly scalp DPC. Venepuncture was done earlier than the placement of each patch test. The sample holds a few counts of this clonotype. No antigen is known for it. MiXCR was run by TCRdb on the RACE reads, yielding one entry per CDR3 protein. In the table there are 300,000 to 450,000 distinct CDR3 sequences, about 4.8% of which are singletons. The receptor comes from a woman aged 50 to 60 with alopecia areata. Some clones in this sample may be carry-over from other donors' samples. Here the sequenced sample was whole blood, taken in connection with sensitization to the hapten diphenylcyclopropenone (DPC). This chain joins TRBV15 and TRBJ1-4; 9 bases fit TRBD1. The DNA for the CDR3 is TGTGCCACCAGCGTACAGGGGGCAGGGGATGAAAAACTGTTTTTT. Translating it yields CATSVQGAGDEKLFF. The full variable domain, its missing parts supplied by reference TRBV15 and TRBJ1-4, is DAMVIQNPRYQVTQFGKPVTLSCSQTLNHNVMYWYQQKSSQAPKLLFHYYDKDFNNEADTPDNFQSRRPNTSFCFLDIRSPGLGDTAMYLCATSVQGAGDEKLFFGSGTQLSVL.